The 24 T cell receptor beta chains below all came from one sample that was sequenced in a study of blood T cell repertoires in COVID-19. Here immunoSEQ multiplex PCR was the method, and the copy in TCRdb shows in-frame clones only, minus some. The sample consists of about 120,000 clones, roughly 79% of them appearing once. Material for sequencing was peripheral blood. The receptors were gathered from a human donor in a cohort sampled during active COVID-19.

The table lists this clone with a few counts. This rearrangement joins TRBV19 to TRBJ1-5; D unresolved. The CDR3 spans 15 residues. CDR1 and CDR2 from the germline V gene are LNHDA and SQIVND (reference sequence). V lost 2 bases to trimming and J lost 0 bases, with 8 bases between them. CDR3 sequence (DNA): TGTGCCAGTAGTATAACCAGGCCTAGCAATCAGCCCCAGCATTTT. This encodes CASSITRPSNQPQHF.

The V gene is TRBV4-1, the J gene TRBJ1-2; TRBD1 matches 9 bases. V lost 3 bases to trimming and J lost 4 bases; unmatched junction nucleotides: 6. Looked up from germline, CDR1 is MGHRA and CDR2 is YSYEKL. The CDR3 covers 15 residues. The CDR3 sequence is CASSQVGQGSYGYTF. The CDR3 nucleotides read TGCGCCAGCAGCCAGGTCGGACAGGGGAGCTATGGCTACACCTTC.

This clone was seen just once. This chain connects TRBV5-6 to TRBJ1-6; tentative D call: TRBD1 (5 bases). This CDR3 is built from 13 residues. The germline gives CDR1 SGHDT, CDR2 YYEEEE. The V and J ends lost 0 bases and 15 bases respectively, with 13 bases between them. CDR3 protein: CASSLAAGLVLHF. The CDR3 coding sequence is TGTGCCAGCAGCTTGGCTGCAGGGCTTGTCCTCCACTTT. The entire variable domain, with the rest obtained from reference TRBV5-6 and TRBJ1-6, is as follows: DAGVTQSPTHLIKTRGQQVTLRCSPKSGHDTVSWYQQALGQGPQFIFQYYEEEERQRGNFPDRFSGHQFPNYSSELNVNALLLGDSALYLCASSLAAGLVLHFGNGTRLTVT.

The rearrangement uses TRBV5-6 and TRBJ2-5; maybe TRBD2 (7 bases). V shed 4 bases and J shed 0 bases, with 13 bases lying between them. This CDR3 region has 15 residues. Germline values: CDR1 SGHDT, CDR2 YYEEEE. CDR3 nucleotide sequence: TGTGCCAGCAGCCTTGGGGGGGGCTACCAAGAGACCCAGTACTTC. Translating it yields CASSLGGGYQETQYF. The entire variable domain, with the rest obtained from reference TRBV5-6 and TRBJ2-5, is as follows: DAGVTQSPTHLIKTRGQQVTLRCSPKSGHDTVSWYQQALGQGPQFIFQYYEEEERQRGNFPDRFSGHQFPNYSSELNVNALLLGDSALYLCASSLGGGYQETQYFGPGTRLLVL.

The rearrangement uses TRBV10-3 and TRBJ1-3; 8 bases fit TRBD1. Trimming cost V 4 bases and J 5 bases; bases outside gene matches: 4. The CDR3 is 14 residues long. Germline CDR1 is ENHRY and CDR2 is SYGVKD. CDR3 residues: CAISGDRSRNTIYF. The CDR3 DNA reads as TGTGCCATCAGTGGGGACAGGAGCCGAAACACCATATATTTT.

This clone was found once. The J gene is TRBJ1-6, the V gene TRBV27, with 7 bases lining up with TRBD1. Germline V gene sequence: CDR1 MNHEY, CDR2 SMNVEV (reference sequence). Trimming at V came to 1 base and at J to 7 bases, leaving 1 base not matched to a gene. CDR3 length: 14 residues. The CDR3 region is CASSLLGQNSPLHF. For the CDR3, the DNA is TGTGCCAGCAGTTTATTGGGACAGAATTCACCCCTCCACTTT.

V and J are TRBV7-3 and TRBJ2-5; 16 nucleotides line up with TRBD2. Germline V gene sequence: CDR1 SGHTA, CDR2 FQGTGA. CDR3 length: 18 amino acids. V shed 3 bases, J shed 4 bases, and the junction held 8 bases outside the gene matches. The CDR3 nucleotides are TGTGCCAGCAGCTTGGGACTAGCGGGAGGGATGAGGGGAGAGACCCAGTACTTC. Translated: CASSLGLAGGMRGETQYF.

The V gene is TRBV4-3, the J gene TRBJ1-6; 7 bases match TRBD1. J lost 8 bases, V lost 0 bases, and 4 bases had no gene match. The germline V gene encodes CDR1 LGHNA and CDR2 YSLEER. CDR3 length: 15 amino acids. CDR3 coding DNA: TGCGCCAGCAGCCAAGATCGCACAGGGGATTCACCCCTCCACTTT. It yields the protein CASSQDRTGDSPLHF.

The count of this clone is one. V and J are TRBV19 and TRBJ2-7, with 7 bases aligning to TRBD1. Germline V gene sequence: CDR1 LNHDA, CDR2 SQIVND (reference sequence). This CDR3 has 12 amino acids. V trimming: 6 bases; J trimming: 6 bases; junction bases outside the gene matches: 5. The CDR3: CASSTGVGEQYF. In DNA form, the CDR3 reads TGTGCCAGTAGCACAGGGGTCGGCGAGCAGTACTTC.

The genes are TRBV18 and TRBJ2-3; TRBD1 is a possible D gene (5 bases). The CDR3 has 12 amino acids. Germline values: CDR1 KGHSH, CDR2 LQKENI. V was pared by 2 bases and J by 13 bases, with 13 bases between. The CDR3 nucleotides are TGTGCCAGCTCACCAGCGGCACAGGAAGAGTATTTT. Encoded protein: CASSPAAQEEYF.

The chain uses TRBV10-3 and TRBJ2-7; possibly TRBD2 for D (7 bases). The CDR3 sequence is 15 residues long. From germline, CDR1 is ENHRY and CDR2 SYGVKD. Between the trimmed V and J ends, which lost 4 bases and 0 bases, there was a span of 13 bases. This CDR3 is CAISGKGGSSYEQYF. CDR3 nucleotide sequence: TGTGCCATCAGTGGGAAGGGGGGGAGCTCCTACGAGCAGTACTTC.

The V call is TRBV9, the J call TRBJ2-7; 9 bases are a match to TRBD1. Trimming removed 4 bases from V and 3 bases from J; junction bases left unmatched: 5. Germline V gene data show CDR1 as SGDLS and CDR2 as YYNGEE. This CDR3 contains 14 residues. For the CDR3, the DNA is TGTGCCAGCAGCCACGGGACAGGGAGCTACGAGCAGTACTTC. This sequence encodes CASSHGTGSYEQYF.

The chain uses TRBV4-1 and TRBJ2-4, with D maybe TRBD2 (6 bases). V lost 0 bases, J lost 0 bases, and 12 bases lay in between. CDR1 and CDR2 (germline): MGHRA, YSYEKL. The CDR3 spans 17 residues. The CDR3 protein is CASSQERGAGAKNIQYF. CDR3 bases: TGCGCCAGCAGCCAAGAAAGGGGAGCGGGAGCCAAAAACATTCAGTACTTC.

Here the CDR3 DNA reads TGTGCCAGCAGTTTATGGGACAGCGATGAGCAGTTCTTC. Translating gives CASSLWDSDEQFF. The chain has TRBV28 and TRBJ2-1; a possible D gene is TRBD1 (6 bases). V was shortened by 0 bases and J by 8 bases, with 8 bases between the two germline ends. Looked up from germline, CDR1 is MDHEN and CDR2 is SYDVKM. This CDR3 spans 13 amino acids.

V usage is TRBV4-2 and J usage is TRBJ2-7, with D hard to call. The ends were cut back, 0 bases at V and 3 bases at J, with 9 bases in the middle. This CDR3 region has 14 residues. Germline CDR1 LGHNA, CDR2 YNFKEQ. CDR3 region: CASSQENYFYEQYF. The CDR3 DNA reads TGTGCCAGCAGCCAAGAGAACTACTTCTACGAGCAGTACTTC.

The chain uses TRBV7-8 and TRBJ2-7; 8 bases fit TRBD2. The V segment lost 4 bases and the J segment 1 base; nucleotides outside the gene matches: 12. Germline lookup yields CDR1 SGHVS and CDR2 FQNEAQ. There are 17 residues in the CDR3. The CDR3 region is CASSSRFGAGASYEQYF. The CDR3 DNA reads TGTGCCAGCAGCTCGCGGTTCGGAGCGGGGGCGTCCTACGAGCAGTACTTC.

This clone was counted between two and nine times. The rearrangement uses TRBV4-2 and TRBJ2-7, with a weak D call TRBD1 (5 bases). Trimming cost V 3 bases and J 1 base, with 13 bases left between them. This CDR3 region has 15 residues. The germline V gene has CDR1 LGHNA and CDR2 YNFKEQ. In DNA form, the CDR3 reads TGTGCCAGCAGCCAGGGGCTAACAGTATCCTACGAGCAGTACTTC. The encoded protein is CASSQGLTVSYEQYF.

V and J are TRBV5-1 and TRBJ1-6; D possibly corresponds to TRBD1 (6 bases). Trimming removed 2 bases from V and 8 bases from J, with 8 bases in between. The CDR3 has 13 residues. Germline V CDR1 and CDR2: SGHRS, YFSETQ. The CDR3 bases are TGCGCCAGCAGCTTTCGGACAGATTCACCCCTCCACTTT. This encodes CASSFRTDSPLHF. Using reference TRBV5-1 and TRBJ1-6 for the parts outside the CDR3, the full variable domain is KAGVTQTPRYLIKTRGQQVTLSCSPISGHRSVSWYQQTPGQGLQFLFEYFSETQRNKGNFPGRFSGRQFSNSRSEMNVSTLELGDSALYLCASSFRTDSPLHFGNGTRLTVT.

The chain combines TRBV9 with TRBJ2-2; D may be TRBD1 (5 bases). The CDR3 has 17 residues. Germline loops: CDR1 SGDLS, CDR2 YYNGEE. V lost 4 bases and J 7 bases, leaving 23 bases between the germline ends. The CDR3 DNA sequence: TGTGCCAGCAGCCCCCCCCAGGGCAGGTTTAATAGCGGGGAGCTGTTTTTT. It is translated as CASSPPQGRFNSGELFF.

The chain links TRBV19 to TRBJ2-7; 11 bases are a match to TRBD2. Unmatched junction bases numbered 6, after V lost 6 bases and J lost 2 bases. The CDR3 is made up of 15 amino acids. The germline CDR1 and CDR2 sequences are LNHDA and SQIVND (reference sequence). The DNA of the CDR3 is TGTGCCAGTAGCCCCACTAGCGGGAGTACCTACGAGCAGTACTTC. It encodes CASSPTSGSTYEQYF.

The chain carries TRBV19 and TRBJ1-2; the match to TRBD1 covers 8 bases. The CDR3 is made up of 14 amino acids. CDR1 LNHDA and CDR2 SQIVND come from the germline V gene (reference sequence). The trim removed 8 bases at V and 0 bases at J, leaving 5 bases unmatched. CDR3 bases: TGTGCCAGTGTAGACAGGGGAGCTAACTATGGCTACACCTTC. Encoded protein: CASVDRGANYGYTF.

V is TRBV5-1 and J is TRBJ2-6; no definite D call. CDR1 is SGHRS, CDR2 YFSETQ, per germline. The CDR3 covers 16 residues. The V end lost 0 bases, the J end lost 0 bases, and 7 bases lay between the germline ends. CDR3 residues: CASSLAPYSGANVLTF. The CDR3 coding sequence is TGCGCCAGCAGCTTGGCTCCGTACTCTGGGGCCAACGTCCTGACTTTC.

V and J are TRBV19 and TRBJ2-6; D is uncertain. Germline assignment: CDR1 LNHDA and CDR2 SQIVND (reference sequence). Between the trimmed V and J ends, which lost 5 bases and 0 bases, there was a span of 8 bases. This CDR3 comprises 15 residues. In nucleotides, the CDR3 is TGTGCCAGTAGTCCTAGTTACTCTGGGGCCAACGTCCTGACTTTC. Translating gives CASSPSYSGANVLTF.

The chain employs TRBV14 and TRBJ2-7; 9 bases are a match to TRBD1. Germline V gene sequence: CDR1 SGHDN, CDR2 FVKESK. The CDR3 is 15 residues long. Unmatched junction bases numbered 9, after V lost 4 bases and J lost 5 bases. DNA of the CDR3: TGTGCCAGCAGCCCTCTTGGGACAGGGAACCACGAGCAGTACTTC. It encodes CASSPLGTGNHEQYF.